Listed here are 25 T cell receptor beta chains from one sample, sequenced in a study of fetal regulatory T cell absence and autoimmunity (TCRdb year 2017). The library was generated by the immunoSEQ multiplex PCR assay. TCRdb provides this immuneACCESS table in a form limited to in-frame rearrangements. Some clones are lacking; in checked studies, under half of them reflect an unresolved V gene, and why the rest are absent is not known. The sample table records approximately 94,000 clones; roughly 78% of these occur just once. 2% of the sample is taken by the ten largest. Source material: pancreas tissue. Receptors were obtained from a male donor with IPEX syndrome.

The chain is built from TRBV7-9 and TRBJ2-1, with D perhaps TRBD2 (5 bases). Germline V gives CDR1 SEHNR, CDR2 FQNEAQ (reference sequence). There are 14 residues in the CDR3. The V end lost 7 bases, the J end lost 8 bases, and 18 bases lay between the germline ends. CDR3: CASIWTGNKDEQFF. DNA of the CDR3: TGTGCCAGCATTTGGACTGGGAATAAGGATGAGCAGTTCTTC.

CDR3 in DNA: TGTGCCAGCAGTTCCGGGTTGGGGGTACTCGAGCAGTACTTC. Amino acids: CASSSGLGVLEQYF. The V gene is TRBV27, the J gene TRBJ2-7; the D gene could be TRBD1 or TRBD2 (5 bases each). The CDR3 has 14 residues. Germline CDR1 MNHEY, CDR2 SMNVEV (reference sequence). V was shortened by 4 bases and J by 6 bases, with 16 bases between the two germline ends.

This clone turned up a few times. This chain joins TRBV5-5 and TRBJ2-7; TRBD2 matches at 10 bases. The germline gives CDR1 SGHKS, CDR2 YYEKEE (reference sequence). V dropped 2 bases and J dropped 3; count of bases not matched to a gene: 5. The CDR3 has 15 residues. The CDR3 coding sequence is TGTGCCAGCAGCTTAACTAGCGGGACCTACTACGAGCAGTACTTC. It translates to CASSLTSGTYYEQYF.

V gene TRBV13 combines with J gene TRBJ2-3, with 7 bases identical to TRBD2. The CDR3 extends over 14 amino acids. The germline gives CDR1 PRHDT, CDR2 FYEKMQ (reference sequence). V dropped 4 bases and J dropped 5; count of bases not matched to a gene: 6. CDR3 sequence: CASSSDLAGDTQYF. DNA for the CDR3: TGTGCCAGCAGCTCGGACTTAGCGGGAGATACGCAGTATTTT.

The chain has TRBV5-6 and TRBJ2-5; tentatively, D is TRBD1 or TRBD2 (6 bases each). The CDR3 consists of 13 residues. The ends were cut back, 4 bases at V and 4 bases at J, with 11 bases in the middle. Germline V gives CDR1 SGHDT, CDR2 YYEEEE. The CDR3 loop is CASSRGHAETQYF. The CDR3 nucleotides read TGTGCCAGCAGCCGGGGGCACGCAGAGACCCAGTACTTC.

The chain recombines TRBV10-3 with TRBJ2-1, with TRBD2 identical over 7 bases. The CDR3 sequence is 15 residues long. Germline V gene data show CDR1 as ENHRY and CDR2 as SYGVKD. The J segment lost 4 bases and the V segment lost 0 bases, leaving 3 bases of the junction unmatched. The CDR3 DNA reads TGTGCCATCAGTGAGTCTCGGGACTATTACAATGAGCAGTTCTTC. It encodes CAISESRDYYNEQFF.

The chain uses TRBV2 and TRBJ2-2; D is ambiguous. CDR1 SNHLY and CDR2 FYNNEI come from the germline V gene. CDR3 length: 16 residues. V was clipped by 4 bases and J by 3 bases, with 15 bases between them. The CDR3 region has the DNA TGTGCCAGCAGTGGTCGAAAGCACTCGCACACCGGGGAGCTGTTTTTT. Translating it yields CASSGRKHSHTGELFF.

This chain joins TRBV7-9 and TRBJ2-7; a possible D gene is TRBD2 (6 bases). CDR1 is SEHNR, CDR2 FQNEAQ, per germline (reference sequence). The CDR3 consists of 12 residues. The V end was cut by 10 bases, the J end by 2 bases, with 12 bases between. The CDR3 reads CATRGNPYEQYF. CDR3 in DNA: TGTGCCACCCGCGGGAACCCCTACGAGCAGTACTTC.

J is TRBJ2-1 and V is TRBV19; D gene unclear. Germline CDR1 and CDR2: LNHDA and SQIVND (reference sequence). This CDR3 has 18 amino acids. V was pared by 2 bases and J by 5 bases, with 22 bases between. Written as DNA, the CDR3 is TGTGCCAGTAGTATAAGGGTGACCAGCGCGCTAGGGAACAATGAGCAGTTCTTC. Protein sequence: CASSIRVTSALGNNEQFF. The entire variable domain, with the rest obtained from reference TRBV19 and TRBJ2-1, is as follows: DGGITQSPKYLFRKEGQNVTLSCEQNLNHDAMYWYRQDPGQGLRLIYYSQIVNDFQKGDIAEGYSVSREKKESFPLTVTSAQKNPTAFYLCASSIRVTSALGNNEQFFGPGTRLTVL.

The chain uses TRBV10-3 and TRBJ1-1; 11 positions match TRBD1. Per the germline V gene, CDR1 is ENHRY and CDR2 is SYGVKD. Losses at the gene ends were 4 bases for V and 0 bases for J; bases not matched to a gene: 7. This CDR3 region has 17 residues. The CDR3 region is CAISGDRGEAMNTEAFF. As DNA, the CDR3 is TGTGCCATCAGTGGGGACAGGGGGGAGGCCATGAACACTGAAGCTTTCTTT.

The genes are TRBV9 and TRBJ1-5; D unclear. The CDR3 sequence is 13 residues long. V was shortened by 0 bases and J by 4 bases, with 5 bases between the two germline ends. Germline V gene lookup returns CDR1 SGDLS and CDR2 YYNGEE. Written as DNA, the CDR3 is TGTGCCAGCAGCGTAGCTGGGAATCAGCCCCAGCATTTT. This translates into CASSVAGNQPQHF.

The chain carries TRBV25-1 and TRBJ2-7; 8 bases align to TRBD2. With V trimmed by 7 bases and J by 0 bases, 8 bases remained unmatched. Germline CDR1 MGHDK, CDR2 SYGVNS. The CDR3 consists of 15 residues. The CDR3 spells CASKSPSGPSYEQYF. The CDR3 bases are TGTGCCAGCAAATCCCCTAGCGGGCCCTCCTACGAGCAGTACTTC.

This sequence joins TRBV9 and TRBJ2-1, with D possibly being TRBD2 (5 bases). Germline lookup yields CDR1 SGDLS and CDR2 YYNGEE. The ends were cut back, 1 base at V and 0 bases at J, with 8 bases in the middle. This CDR3 comprises 15 residues. CDR3 region: CASSVRGFSYNEQFF. CDR3 sequence (DNA): TGTGCCAGCAGCGTACGCGGGTTCTCCTACAATGAGCAGTTCTTC.

The chain carries TRBV11-3 and TRBJ1-1; a weak D match, TRBD1 (6 bases). CDR3 length: 13 residues. Trimming pared 1 base from V and 11 bases from J, leaving 14 bases between. Germline V CDR1 and CDR2: SGHNT, YENEEA. The CDR3 DNA follows: TGTGCCAGCAGCTTAGTGAAAGCAGGGGACGCTTTCTTT. This codes for CASSLVKAGDAFF.

This clone has just a few counts. V usage is TRBV4-1 and J usage is TRBJ1-1; D is possibly TRBD1 (6 bases). The CDR3 runs to 13 residues. Per germline, CDR1 MGHRA and CDR2 YSYEKL. With 0 bases removed from V and 4 bases from J, the gap between germline ends came to 6 bases. The CDR3 loop reads CASSQDRGTEAFF. Written as DNA, the CDR3 is TGCGCCAGCAGCCAAGACAGGGGCACTGAAGCTTTCTTT.

This clone has a handful of counts. The J gene is TRBJ1-4, the V gene TRBV18, with TRBD1 identical over 10 bases. Germline loops: CDR1 KGHSH, CDR2 LQKENI. Trimming cost V 3 bases and J 9 bases; bases outside gene matches: 4. This CDR3 spans 14 amino acids. The CDR3 region has the DNA TGTGCCAGCTCACCTTGGACAGGGGGGAAAAAACTGTTTTTT. Its translation: CASSPWTGGKKLFF.

This clone showed up just a few times. The chain couples TRBV6-6 to TRBJ1-2; unclear D gene. CDR1 and CDR2 (germline): MNHNY, SVGAGI (reference sequence). The CDR3 is 13 amino acids. With 2 bases removed from V and 7 bases from J, the gap between germline ends came to 11 bases. As DNA, the CDR3 is TGTGCCAGCAGTTACAGGGAGCAAGGTGGCTACACCTTC. Protein product: CASSYREQGGYTF.

This clone was detected once. The chain uses TRBV19 and TRBJ1-4; possible D gene TRBD1, 6 bases. The CDR3 covers 15 residues. The V gene's germline CDR1 is LNHDA and CDR2 SQIVND (reference sequence). Trimming stripped 5 bases from V and 0 bases from J, with 10 bases between. The CDR3 loop is CASSPRQATNEKLFF. For the CDR3, the DNA is TGTGCCAGTAGTCCCCGACAGGCAACTAATGAAAAACTGTTTTTT.

J is TRBJ1-2 and V is TRBV6-1, with 9 positions matching TRBD1. This CDR3 spans 14 amino acids. CDR1 and CDR2 from the germline V gene are MNHNS and SASEGT. V dropped 7 bases and J dropped 3; count of bases not matched to a gene: 6. DNA of the CDR3: TGTGCCAGCATCCCGGGACAGGGAGACTATGGCTACACCTTC. Translated, it gives CASIPGQGDYGYTF.

The CDR3: CASSVTGARPMNTEAFF. The CDR3 DNA reads as TGTGCCAGCAGCGTGACAGGGGCCCGGCCCATGAACACTGAAGCTTTCTTT. This chain uses TRBV7-2 with TRBJ1-1; 8 bases map to TRBD1. Germline values: CDR1 SGHTA, CDR2 FQGNSA. The CDR3 runs to 17 residues. J lost 0 bases, V lost 5 bases, and 11 bases had no gene match. Together with reference TRBV7-2 and TRBJ1-1, the CDR3 gives the full variable domain: GAGVSQSPSNKVTEKGKDVELRCDPISGHTALYWYRQSLGQGLEFLIYFQGNSAPDKSGLPSDRFSAERTGGSVSTLTIQRTQQEDSAVYLCASSVTGARPMNTEAFFGQGTRLTVV.

This clone was seen a few times. The chain uses TRBV30 and TRBJ1-1; TRBD1 matches 8 bases. This CDR3 is built from 16 residues. Germline CDR1 is GTSNPN and CDR2 is SVGIG (reference sequence). With 4 bases clipped from V and 1 base from J, the junction kept 11 bases outside the gene matches. Here the CDR3 DNA reads TGTGCCTGGACCGCACTAAGGGGGACAGGGAACACTGAAGCTTTCTTT. Encoded protein: CAWTALRGTGNTEAFF.

The chain is built from TRBV6-1 and TRBJ1-1; the D gene is possibly TRBD1 (5 bases). Trimming cost V 7 bases and J 0 bases, with 15 bases left between them. The V gene's germline CDR1 is MNHNS and CDR2 SASEGT. The CDR3 spans 15 residues. The CDR3 sequence is CASTGGQDLNTEAFF. CDR3 in DNA: TGTGCCAGCACTGGGGGTCAGGACCTGAACACTGAAGCTTTCTTT.

This clone was counted once. The J gene is TRBJ2-1, the V gene TRBV2; 15 bases are a match to TRBD2. V shed 0 bases and J 6 bases; nucleotides not matched to a gene: 9. The CDR3 runs 19 residues. Germline CDR1 is SNHLY and CDR2 is FYNNEI. The CDR3 sequence: CASSEALPGLAGGGNEQFF. CDR3 DNA sequence: TGTGCCAGCAGTGAAGCGCTTCCTGGACTAGCGGGAGGGGGCAATGAGCAGTTCTTC.

CDR3 amino acids: CASSLAASGGHSTDTQYF. Written as DNA, the CDR3 is TGTGCCAGCAGCTTGGCGGCTAGCGGGGGCCATAGCACAGATACGCAGTATTTT. The chain recombines TRBV5-5 with TRBJ2-3, with 10 bases matching TRBD2. This CDR3 has 18 residues. After removal of 0 bases from V and 0 bases from J, the junction contained 7 bases not matched to a gene. Per germline, CDR1 SGHKS and CDR2 YYEKEE (reference sequence).

V is TRBV7-2 and J is TRBJ2-7; D gene uncertain. The germline gives CDR1 SGHTA, CDR2 FQGNSA. The CDR3 has 16 residues. V was pared by 1 base and J by 4 bases, with 17 bases between. The DNA of the CDR3 is TGTGCCAGCAGCTTAGTGTACTCTAAGGACCGGTACGAGCAGTACTTC. This gives the protein CASSLVYSKDRYEQYF.